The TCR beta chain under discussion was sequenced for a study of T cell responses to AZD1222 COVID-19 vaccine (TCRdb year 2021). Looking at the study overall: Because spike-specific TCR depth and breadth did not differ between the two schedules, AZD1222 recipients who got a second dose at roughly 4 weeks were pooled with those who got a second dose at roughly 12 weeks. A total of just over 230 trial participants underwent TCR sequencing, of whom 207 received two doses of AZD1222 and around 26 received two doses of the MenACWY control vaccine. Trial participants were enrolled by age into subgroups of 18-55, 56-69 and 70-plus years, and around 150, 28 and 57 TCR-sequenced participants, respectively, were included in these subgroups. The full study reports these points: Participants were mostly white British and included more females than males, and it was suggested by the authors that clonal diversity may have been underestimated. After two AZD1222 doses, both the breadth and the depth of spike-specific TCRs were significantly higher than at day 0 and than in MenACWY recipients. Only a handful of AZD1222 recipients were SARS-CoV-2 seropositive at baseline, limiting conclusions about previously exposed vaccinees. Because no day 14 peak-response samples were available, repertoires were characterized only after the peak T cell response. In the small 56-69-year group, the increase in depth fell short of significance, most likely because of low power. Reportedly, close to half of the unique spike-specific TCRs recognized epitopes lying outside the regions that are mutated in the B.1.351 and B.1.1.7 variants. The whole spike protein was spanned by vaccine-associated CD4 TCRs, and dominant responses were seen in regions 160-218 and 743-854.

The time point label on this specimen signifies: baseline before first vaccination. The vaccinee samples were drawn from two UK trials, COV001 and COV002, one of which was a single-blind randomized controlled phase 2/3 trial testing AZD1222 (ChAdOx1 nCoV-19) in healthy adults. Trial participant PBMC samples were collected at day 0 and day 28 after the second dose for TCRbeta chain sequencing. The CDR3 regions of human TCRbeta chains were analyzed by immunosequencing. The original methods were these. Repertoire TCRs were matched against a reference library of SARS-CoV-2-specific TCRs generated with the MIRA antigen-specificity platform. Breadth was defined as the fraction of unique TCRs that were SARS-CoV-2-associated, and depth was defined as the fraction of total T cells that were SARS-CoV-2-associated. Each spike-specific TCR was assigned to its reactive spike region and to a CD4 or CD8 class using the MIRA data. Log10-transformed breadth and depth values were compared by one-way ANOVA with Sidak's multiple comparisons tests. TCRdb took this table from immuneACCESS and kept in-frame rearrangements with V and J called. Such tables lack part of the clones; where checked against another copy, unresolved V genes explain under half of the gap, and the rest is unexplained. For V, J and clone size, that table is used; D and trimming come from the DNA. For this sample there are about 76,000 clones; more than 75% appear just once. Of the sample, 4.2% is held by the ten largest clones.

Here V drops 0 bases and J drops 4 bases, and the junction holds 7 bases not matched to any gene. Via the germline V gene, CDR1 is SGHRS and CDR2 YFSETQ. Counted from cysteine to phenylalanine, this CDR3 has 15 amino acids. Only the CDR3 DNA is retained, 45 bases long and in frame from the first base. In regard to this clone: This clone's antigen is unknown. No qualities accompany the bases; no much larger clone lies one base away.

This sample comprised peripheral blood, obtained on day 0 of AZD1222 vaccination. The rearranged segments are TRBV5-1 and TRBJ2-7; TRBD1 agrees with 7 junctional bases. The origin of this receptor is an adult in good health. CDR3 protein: CASSLGDRAGYEQYF. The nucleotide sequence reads TGCGCCAGCAGCTTGGGTGACAGGGCTGGATACGAGCAGTACTTC.